This T cell receptor (beta chain) appears in the sequencing data of a study of monozygotic twins with cystic fibrosis. Clones were read by immunoSEQ multiplex PCR, and TCRdb kept only the in-frame ones, dropping some. Counted here are about 15,000 clones, roughly 93% occurring once; the ten biggest clones make up less than 10%. CDR1 is SEHNR and CDR2 is FQNEAQ in the germline V gene (reference sequence). Trimming removed 1 base from V and 0 bases from J; junction bases left unmatched: 4. The CDR3 runs to 18 residues. The source of this sequence is a girl between 2 and 10 years old with cystic fibrosis. Sequences were obtained from blood. The V call is TRBV7-9, the J call TRBJ2-7; 15 nucleotides agree with TRBD2. The CDR3, as DNA: TGTGCCAGCAGCTTAGATGGGACTAGCGGGAGGAGCTCCTACGAGCAGTACTTC. It translates to CASSLDGTSGRSSYEQYF.